This record covers a single T cell receptor (beta chain). What it recognizes is unknown. Germline CDR1 SGDLS, CDR2 YYNGEE. The CDR3 sequence is 14 residues long. Losses at the gene ends were 4 bases for V and 6 bases for J; bases not matched to a gene: 7. Researchers grouped second doses given at about 4 or about 12 weeks into one pool. This sample is part of a study of T cell responses to AZD1222 COVID-19 vaccine. Study-level points and caveats: White British people made up most donors, females outnumbered males, and clonal diversity was possibly underestimated. Regions 160-218 and 743-854 held dominance among vaccine-associated CD4 TCRs, which spanned spike.

Here immunoSEQ multiplex PCR was the method, and the copy in TCRdb shows in-frame clones only, minus some. Of about 69,000 clones in the sample, approximately 82% were seen once. This specimen consisted of peripheral blood, obtained 28 days after the second AZD1222 dose. This clonotype was obtained from an adult who received the AZD1222 COVID-19 vaccine. The genes are TRBV9 and TRBJ2-7; 10 positions agree with TRBD1. CDR3 amino acids: CASSLPGQGREQYF. For the CDR3, the DNA is TGTGCCAGCAGCTTACCGGGACAGGGGCGCGAGCAGTACTTC.